Presented here are 13 T cell receptor beta chains from one specimen sequenced in a study of shared clonotypes between healthy human individuals. The repertoire was sequenced with immunoSEQ multiplex PCR; TCRdb's copy has only in-frame clones and lacks some. The table records some 490,000 clones, approximately 82% of them present only once. Source material: PBMCs. These receptors were obtained from a woman aged 40 to 50 in good health. Some clones in this sample may be carry-over from other donors' samples.

The chain couples TRBV5-1 to TRBJ1-4, with TRBD1 identical over 8 bases. The CDR3 spans 16 residues. V dropped 2 bases and J dropped 8; count of bases not matched to a gene: 11. Germline CDR1 and CDR2: SGHRS and YFSETQ. The CDR3 coding sequence is TGCGCCAGCAGCTTTAACCTCCAGGGGGCAGGGGAAAAACTGTTTTTT. This sequence encodes CASSFNLQGAGEKLFF.

The chain links TRBV5-1 to TRBJ2-5, with unresolved D. In germline, CDR1 is SGHRS, CDR2 YFSETQ. Between the trimmed V and J ends, which lost 2 bases and 1 base, there was a span of 9 bases. CDR3 length: 14 amino acids. As DNA, the CDR3 is TGCGCCAGCAGCTTTCTGATCCCCCAAGAGACCCAGTACTTC. Encoded protein: CASSFLIPQETQYF.

This chain links TRBV4-2 with TRBJ2-1; no definite D call. CDR1 and CDR2 from the germline V gene are LGHNA and YNFKEQ. This CDR3 is built from 13 residues. V lost 4 bases to trimming and J lost 0 bases, with 4 bases between them. CDR3 region: CASSPSSYNEQFF. The CDR3 coding sequence is TGTGCCAGCAGCCCCAGCTCCTACAATGAGCAGTTCTTC.

This clone was seen a single time. The chain recombines TRBV11-2 with TRBJ2-7, with no clear D. With 3 bases removed from V and 2 bases from J, the gap between germline ends came to 8 bases. The CDR3 extends over 13 amino acids. The germline V gene has CDR1 SGHAT and CDR2 FQNNGV. The CDR3 coding sequence is TGTGCCAGCAGCTTCCTAGAGACCTACGAGCAGTACTTC. The encoded protein is CASSFLETYEQYF.

This chain links TRBV7-2 with TRBJ2-3, with D perhaps being TRBD1 or TRBD2 (6 bases each). Looked up from germline, CDR1 is SGHTA and CDR2 is FQGNSA. The ends were cut back, 8 bases at V and 5 bases at J, with 17 bases in the middle. This CDR3 has 14 residues. Here the CDR3 DNA reads TGTGCCAGCCCTACCCCCGGAGGGGGAGATACGCAGTATTTT. This gives the protein CASPTPGGGDTQYF.

In nucleotides, the CDR3 is TGTGCCAGTAGAACAGGGGCGGCAGATACGCAGTATTTT. Protein product: CASRTGAADTQYF. The rearrangement uses TRBV19 and TRBJ2-3, with TRBD1 matching over 7 bases. Germline-derived CDR1 and CDR2 are LNHDA and SQIVND (reference sequence). The CDR3 sequence is 13 residues long. With 6 bases clipped from V and 4 bases from J, the junction kept 4 bases outside the gene matches.

This clone was recorded a few times. V gene TRBV18 combines with J gene TRBJ1-2, with D hard to call. CDR3 length equals 13 residues. The germline V gene has CDR1 KGHSH and CDR2 LQKENI. Trimming pared 1 base from V and 6 bases from J, leaving 9 bases between. CDR3: CASSPLPRDGYTF. CDR3 nucleotides: TGTGCCAGCTCACCACTGCCTAGGGATGGCTACACCTTC.

This chain uses TRBV18 with TRBJ1-5, with no clear D. CDR1 and CDR2 (germline): KGHSH, LQKENI. Trimming left V 3 bases short and J 6 bases short, with 9 bases between. The CDR3 spans 13 residues. CDR3 bases: TGTGCCAGCTCACCTGGTCCTTCTCAGCCCCAGCATTTT. It yields the protein CASSPGPSQPQHF.

The chain recombines TRBV19 with TRBJ2-1; D may be TRBD2 (6 bases). Germline values: CDR1 LNHDA, CDR2 SQIVND (reference sequence). The CDR3 length is 16 residues. Trimming removed 7 bases from V and 0 bases from J, with 16 bases in between. The CDR3 reads CASTDRGGSSYNEQFF. The CDR3 nucleotides are TGTGCCAGTACCGACCGTGGGGGGAGCTCCTACAATGAGCAGTTCTTC.

The rearrangement joins TRBV7-9 to TRBJ2-2; the D gene is possibly TRBD2 (5 bases). Germline V lookup: CDR1 SEHNR, CDR2 FQNEAQ (reference sequence). The CDR3 consists of 15 residues. V was trimmed by 4 bases and J by 4 bases, leaving 13 bases between them. CDR3 bases: TGTGCCAGCAGCTCGCGGGCGATAGTCACCGGGGAGCTGTTTTTT. This translates into CASSSRAIVTGELFF.

The rearrangement uses TRBV25-1 and TRBJ2-2; 8 bases match TRBD2. V lost 6 bases, J lost 4 bases, and 4 bases stayed unmatched. Germline V lookup: CDR1 MGHDK, CDR2 SYGVNS. This CDR3 has 14 residues. The CDR3 here is CASRSGSGTGELFF. CDR3 sequence (DNA): TGTGCCAGCAGAAGCGGGAGTGGCACCGGGGAGCTGTTTTTT. Drawing the rest from reference TRBV25-1 and TRBJ2-2, the complete variable domain is EADIYQTPRYLVIGTGKKITLECSQTMGHDKMYWYQQDPGMELHLIHYSYGVNSTEKGDLSSESTVSRIRTEHFPLTLESARPSHTSQYLCASRSGSGTGELFFGEGSRLTVL.

The J gene is TRBJ1-4, the V gene TRBV5-8; 9 bases line up with TRBD1. This CDR3 has 14 amino acids. Germline-derived CDR1 and CDR2 are SGHTS and YDEGEE. With V trimmed by 2 bases and J by 7 bases, 3 bases remained unmatched. CDR3 nucleotide sequence: TGTGCCAGCAGCTTTCGGACAGGGGTTGAAAAACTGTTTTTT. Residues: CASSFRTGVEKLFF.

This clone was detected a few times. The chain uses TRBV5-1 and TRBJ2-7; 8 bases agree with TRBD1. J gave up 0 bases and V 4 bases, and 6 bases lay outside the gene matches. This CDR3 contains 15 residues. Germline CDR1 reads SGHRS; CDR2 reads YFSETQ. The CDR3 reads CASSTHGTGSYEQYF. CDR3 coding DNA: TGCGCCAGCAGCACCCACGGGACAGGCTCCTACGAGCAGTACTTC.